This T cell receptor beta chain was sequenced during a study of blood T cell repertoires in COVID-19. Study as a whole: Italy, Spain and the United States were the sources of the convalescent and acute COVID-19 samples. The analysed material was cDNA or gDNA that came from T cells, B-cell-depleted T cells, or PBMCs.

V lost 6 bases to trimming and J lost 3 bases, with 9 bases between them. Per the germline V gene, CDR1 is ENHRY and CDR2 is SYGVKD. CDR3 size: 12 residues. Original methodology: Estimates of nucleated cell counts were drawn from the amplification of reference gene primers. Sequencing was performed with immunoSEQ multiplex PCR; in TCRdb, only in-frame clones are kept and a portion is missing. The V and J calls and clone size were taken over from that table, and D and trimming were inferred from the DNA. The data hold roughly 200,000 clones, with around nine tenths observed a single time. The gene calls are TRBV10-3 and TRBJ2-7; possibly TRBD1 for D (6 bases). Sequencing was carried out using peripheral blood. The sequence was obtained from a man aged 55 to 70 with acute or convalescent COVID-19. The CDR3 sequence: CAISGTNYEQYF. The CDR3 DNA reads as TGTGCCATCAGCGGGACAAACTACGAGCAGTACTTC.